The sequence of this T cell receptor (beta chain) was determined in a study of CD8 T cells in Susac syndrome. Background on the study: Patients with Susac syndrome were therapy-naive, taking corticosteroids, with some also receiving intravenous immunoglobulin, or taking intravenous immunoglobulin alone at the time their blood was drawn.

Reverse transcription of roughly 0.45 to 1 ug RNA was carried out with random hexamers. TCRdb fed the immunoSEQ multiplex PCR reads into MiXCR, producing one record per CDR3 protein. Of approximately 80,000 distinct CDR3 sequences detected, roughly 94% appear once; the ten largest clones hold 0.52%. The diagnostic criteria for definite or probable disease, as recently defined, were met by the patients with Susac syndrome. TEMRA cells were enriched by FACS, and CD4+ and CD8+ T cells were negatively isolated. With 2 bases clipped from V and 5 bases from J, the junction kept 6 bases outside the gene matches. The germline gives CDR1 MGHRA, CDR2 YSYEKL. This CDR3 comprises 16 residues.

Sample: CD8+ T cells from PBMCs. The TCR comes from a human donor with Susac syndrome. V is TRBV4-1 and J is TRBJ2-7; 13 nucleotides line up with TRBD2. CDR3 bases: TGCGCCAGCAGCCAAAGACCCGGACTAGCGGGGGACGAGCAGTACTTC. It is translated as CASSQRPGLAGDEQYF.